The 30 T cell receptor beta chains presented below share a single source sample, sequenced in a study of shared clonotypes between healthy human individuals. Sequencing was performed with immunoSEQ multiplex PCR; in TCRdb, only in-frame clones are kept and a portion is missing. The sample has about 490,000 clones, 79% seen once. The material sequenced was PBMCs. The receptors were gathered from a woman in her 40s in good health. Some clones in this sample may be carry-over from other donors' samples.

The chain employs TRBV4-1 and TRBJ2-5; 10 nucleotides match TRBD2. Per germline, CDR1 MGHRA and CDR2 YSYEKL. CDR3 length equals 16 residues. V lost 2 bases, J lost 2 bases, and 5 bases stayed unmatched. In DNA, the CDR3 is TGCGCCAGCAGCCAAAACGGACTAGCGGTTCAAGAGACCCAGTACTTC. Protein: CASSQNGLAVQETQYF.

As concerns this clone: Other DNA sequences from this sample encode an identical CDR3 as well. The CDR3 region has the DNA TGTGCCAGCAGTTTATATCGGGGCACTGAAGCTTTCTTT. Its translation is CASSLYRGTEAFF. The chain combines TRBV27 with TRBJ1-1; D is ambiguous. CDR3 length equals 13 residues. V lost 1 base to trimming and J lost 4 bases, with 7 bases between them. CDR1 MNHEY and CDR2 SMNVEV come from the germline V gene (reference sequence).

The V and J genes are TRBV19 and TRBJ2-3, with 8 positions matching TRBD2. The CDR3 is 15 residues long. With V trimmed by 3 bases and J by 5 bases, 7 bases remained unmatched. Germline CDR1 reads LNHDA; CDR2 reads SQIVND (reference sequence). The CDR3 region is CASSMFTGGGDTQYF. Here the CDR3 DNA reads TGTGCCAGTAGTATGTTCACGGGAGGGGGAGATACGCAGTATTTT.

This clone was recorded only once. CDR3 sequence (DNA): TGTGCCAGCAGTCCACTGAGACTAGCGGGGCAAGAGACCCAGTACTTC. Translated: CASSPLRLAGQETQYF. The chain is built from TRBV28 and TRBJ2-5; 11 bases agree with TRBD2. J gave up 2 bases and V 5 bases, and 7 bases lay outside the gene matches. Germline V CDR1 and CDR2: MDHEN, SYDVKM. This CDR3 is 16 amino acids long.

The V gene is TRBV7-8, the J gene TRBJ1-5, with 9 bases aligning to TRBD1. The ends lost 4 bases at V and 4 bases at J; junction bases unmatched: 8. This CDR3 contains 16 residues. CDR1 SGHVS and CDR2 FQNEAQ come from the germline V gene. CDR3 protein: CASSSVATGGNQPQHF. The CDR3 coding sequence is TGTGCCAGCAGCTCGGTAGCGACAGGGGGAAATCAGCCCCAGCATTTT.

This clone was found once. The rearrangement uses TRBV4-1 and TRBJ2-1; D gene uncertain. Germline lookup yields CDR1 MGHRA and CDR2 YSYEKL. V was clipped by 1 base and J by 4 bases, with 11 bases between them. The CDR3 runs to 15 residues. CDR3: CASSQAGAKYNEQFF. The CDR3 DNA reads TGCGCCAGCAGCCAAGCCGGAGCCAAATACAATGAGCAGTTCTTC.

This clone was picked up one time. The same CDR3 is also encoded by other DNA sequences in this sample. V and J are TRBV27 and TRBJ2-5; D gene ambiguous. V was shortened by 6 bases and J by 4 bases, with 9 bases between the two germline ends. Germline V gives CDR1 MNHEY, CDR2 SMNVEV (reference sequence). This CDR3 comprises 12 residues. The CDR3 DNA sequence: TGTGCCAGCAGAGGGCCGGGAGAGACCCAGTACTTC. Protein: CASRGPGETQYF.

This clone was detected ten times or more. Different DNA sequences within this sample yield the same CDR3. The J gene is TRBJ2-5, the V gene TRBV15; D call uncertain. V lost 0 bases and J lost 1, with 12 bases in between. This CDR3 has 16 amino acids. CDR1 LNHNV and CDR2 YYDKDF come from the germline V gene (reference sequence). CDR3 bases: TGTGCCACCAGCAGAGATCAAGCTGGGATCCAAGAGACCCAGTACTTC. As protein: CATSRDQAGIQETQYF.

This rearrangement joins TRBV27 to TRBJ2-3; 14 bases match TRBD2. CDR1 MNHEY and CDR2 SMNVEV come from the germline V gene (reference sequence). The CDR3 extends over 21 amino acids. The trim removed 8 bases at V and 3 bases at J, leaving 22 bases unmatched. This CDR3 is CASSLGREGLAGASTTDTQYF. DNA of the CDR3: TGTGCCAGCTCGTTGGGCAGGGAGGGACTAGCGGGAGCTTCTACTACAGATACGCAGTATTTT.

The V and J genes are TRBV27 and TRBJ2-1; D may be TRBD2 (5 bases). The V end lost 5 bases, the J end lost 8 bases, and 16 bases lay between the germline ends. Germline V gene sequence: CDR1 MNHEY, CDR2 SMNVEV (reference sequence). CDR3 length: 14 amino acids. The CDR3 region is CASSTMARGDEQFF. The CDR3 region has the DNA TGTGCCAGCAGTACAATGGCCCGGGGTGATGAGCAGTTCTTC.

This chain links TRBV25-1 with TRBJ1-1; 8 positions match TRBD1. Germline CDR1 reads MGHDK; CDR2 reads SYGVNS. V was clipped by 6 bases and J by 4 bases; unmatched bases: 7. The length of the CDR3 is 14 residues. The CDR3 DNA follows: TGTGCCAGCAGCCTCCCAGGGGGCCCCACTGAAGCTTTCTTT. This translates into CASSLPGGPTEAFF.

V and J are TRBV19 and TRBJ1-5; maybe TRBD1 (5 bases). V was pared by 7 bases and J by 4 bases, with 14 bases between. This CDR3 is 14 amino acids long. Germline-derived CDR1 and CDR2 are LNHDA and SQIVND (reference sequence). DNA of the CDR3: TGTGCCAGTAACCTGGGGCAGAGGAATCAGCCCCAGCATTTT. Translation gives CASNLGQRNQPQHF.

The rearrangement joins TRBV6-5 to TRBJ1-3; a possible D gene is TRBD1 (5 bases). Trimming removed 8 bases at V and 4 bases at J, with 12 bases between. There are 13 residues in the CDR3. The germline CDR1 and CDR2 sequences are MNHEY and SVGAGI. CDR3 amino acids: CASRRGEGNTIYF. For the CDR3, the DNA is TGTGCCAGCCGCCGGGGGGAAGGAAACACCATATATTTT.

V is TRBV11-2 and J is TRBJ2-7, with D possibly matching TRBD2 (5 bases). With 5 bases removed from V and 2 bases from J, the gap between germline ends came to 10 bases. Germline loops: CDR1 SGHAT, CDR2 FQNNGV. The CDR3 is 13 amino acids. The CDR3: CASSPGLTYEQYF. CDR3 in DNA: TGTGCCAGCAGCCCAGGACTGACCTACGAGCAGTACTTC. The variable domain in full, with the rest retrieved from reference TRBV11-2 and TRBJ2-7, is EAGVAQSPRYKIIEKRQSVAFWCNPISGHATLYWYQQILGQGPKLLIQFQNNGVVDDSQLPKDRFSAERLKGVDSTLKIQPAKLEDSAVYLCASSPGLTYEQYFGPGTRLTVT.

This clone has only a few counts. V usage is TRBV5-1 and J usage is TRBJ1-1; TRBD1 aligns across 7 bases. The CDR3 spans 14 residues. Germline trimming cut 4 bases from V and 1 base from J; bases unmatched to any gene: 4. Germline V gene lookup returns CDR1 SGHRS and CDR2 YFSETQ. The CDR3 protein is CASSMTGTNTEAFF. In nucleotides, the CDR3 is TGCGCCAGCAGCATGACAGGGACGAACACTGAAGCTTTCTTT.

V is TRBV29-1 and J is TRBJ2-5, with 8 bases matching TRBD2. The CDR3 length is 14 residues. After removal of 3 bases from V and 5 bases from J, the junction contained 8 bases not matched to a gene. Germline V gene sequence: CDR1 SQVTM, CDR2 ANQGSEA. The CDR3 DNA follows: TGCAGCGTTGATCAAGGTAGCGGGATGGAGACCCAGTACTTC. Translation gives CSVDQGSGMETQYF.

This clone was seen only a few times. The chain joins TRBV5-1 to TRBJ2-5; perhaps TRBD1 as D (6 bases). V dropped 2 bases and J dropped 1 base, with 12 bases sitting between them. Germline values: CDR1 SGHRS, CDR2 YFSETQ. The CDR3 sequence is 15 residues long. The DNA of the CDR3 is TGCGCCAGCAGCTTCGCAGGGGCCCTCCAAGAGACCCAGTACTTC. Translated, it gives CASSFAGALQETQYF.

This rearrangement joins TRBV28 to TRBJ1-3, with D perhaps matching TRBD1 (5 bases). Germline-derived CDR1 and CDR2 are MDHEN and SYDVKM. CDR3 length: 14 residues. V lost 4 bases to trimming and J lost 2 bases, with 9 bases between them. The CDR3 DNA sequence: TGTGCCAGCAGTTCCTCGGGGGCTGGAAACACCATATATTTT. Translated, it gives CASSSSGAGNTIYF.

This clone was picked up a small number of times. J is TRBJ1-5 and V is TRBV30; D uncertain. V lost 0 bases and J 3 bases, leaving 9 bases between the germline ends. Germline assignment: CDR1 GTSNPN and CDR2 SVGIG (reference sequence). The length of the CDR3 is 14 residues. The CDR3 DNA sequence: TGTGCCTGGAGTGTGGTGGGATTCAATCAGCCCCAGCATTTT. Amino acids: CAWSVVGFNQPQHF.

CDR3 DNA sequence: TGTGCCAGCAGCGATGGGGCCGGGAATACCTACGAGCAGTACTTC. Its protein product is CASSDGAGNTYEQYF. This rearrangement joins TRBV6-8 to TRBJ2-7; either TRBD1 or TRBD2 may supply D (5 bases each). CDR1 and CDR2 from the germline V gene are MNHGY and SAAAGT. Trimming removed 6 bases from V and 2 bases from J, with 17 bases in between. The CDR3 totals 15 residues.

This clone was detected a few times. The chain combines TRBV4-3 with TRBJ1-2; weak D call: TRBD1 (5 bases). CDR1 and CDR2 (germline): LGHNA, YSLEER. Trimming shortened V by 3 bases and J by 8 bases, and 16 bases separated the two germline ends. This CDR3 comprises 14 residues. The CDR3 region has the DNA TGCGCCAGCAGCCAGGGCAGGGCTCGCGGAGGCTACACCTTC. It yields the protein CASSQGRARGGYTF.

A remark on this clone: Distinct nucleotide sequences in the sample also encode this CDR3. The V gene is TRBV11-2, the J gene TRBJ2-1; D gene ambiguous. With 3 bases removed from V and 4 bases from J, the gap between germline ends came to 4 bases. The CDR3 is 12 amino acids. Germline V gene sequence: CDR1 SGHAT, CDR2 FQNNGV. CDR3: CASSFGYNEQFF. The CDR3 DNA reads TGTGCCAGCAGCTTTGGGTACAATGAGCAGTTCTTC.

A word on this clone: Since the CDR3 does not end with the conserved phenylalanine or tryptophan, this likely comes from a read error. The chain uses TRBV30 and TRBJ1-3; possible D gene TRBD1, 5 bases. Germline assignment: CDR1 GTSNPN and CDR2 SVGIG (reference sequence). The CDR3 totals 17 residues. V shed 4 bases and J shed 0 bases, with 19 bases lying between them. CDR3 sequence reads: CAWTGAGTTHSGNTIYS. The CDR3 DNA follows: TGTGCCTGGACTGGGGCAGGCACTACCCACTCTGGAAACACCATATATTCT.

The CDR3 is CASSVSRGSLGNTIYF. Here the CDR3 DNA reads TGTGCCAGTAGTGTTTCGAGGGGCAGCCTCGGAAACACCATATATTTT. V and J are TRBV19 and TRBJ1-3; perhaps TRBD1 as D (5 bases). In germline, CDR1 is LNHDA, CDR2 SQIVND (reference sequence). The CDR3 extends over 16 amino acids. V was cut by 5 bases and J by 4 bases, with 18 bases left in between.

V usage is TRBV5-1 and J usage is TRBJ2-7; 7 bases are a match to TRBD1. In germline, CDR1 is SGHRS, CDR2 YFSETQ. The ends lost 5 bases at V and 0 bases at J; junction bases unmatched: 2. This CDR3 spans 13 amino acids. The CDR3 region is CASRGDSSYEQYF. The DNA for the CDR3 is TGCGCCAGCAGGGGGGACAGCTCCTACGAGCAGTACTTC.

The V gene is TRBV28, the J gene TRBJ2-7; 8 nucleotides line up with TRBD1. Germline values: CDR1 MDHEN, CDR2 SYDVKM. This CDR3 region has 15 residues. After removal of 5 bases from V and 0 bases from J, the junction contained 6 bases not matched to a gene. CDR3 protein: CASSPRTGSSYEQYF. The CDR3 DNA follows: TGTGCCAGCAGTCCAAGGACAGGGAGCTCCTACGAGCAGTACTTC.

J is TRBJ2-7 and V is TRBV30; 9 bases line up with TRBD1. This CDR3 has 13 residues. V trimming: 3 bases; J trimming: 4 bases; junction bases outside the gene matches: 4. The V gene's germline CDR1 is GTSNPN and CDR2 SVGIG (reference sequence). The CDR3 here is CAWSPDRGYEQYF. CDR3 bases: TGTGCCTGGAGCCCGGACAGGGGATACGAGCAGTACTTC.

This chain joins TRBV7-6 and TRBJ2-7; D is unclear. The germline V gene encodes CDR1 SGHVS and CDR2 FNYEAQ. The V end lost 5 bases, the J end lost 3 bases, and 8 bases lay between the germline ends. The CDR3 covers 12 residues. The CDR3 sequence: CASSPGFYEQYF. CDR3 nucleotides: TGTGCCAGCAGCCCGGGCTTCTACGAGCAGTACTTC.

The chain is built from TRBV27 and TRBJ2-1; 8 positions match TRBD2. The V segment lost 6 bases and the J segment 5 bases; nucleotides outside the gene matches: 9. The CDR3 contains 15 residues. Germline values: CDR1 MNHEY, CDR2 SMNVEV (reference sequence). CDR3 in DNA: TGTGCCAGCAGACAGCTAGCGGGTGGGAACAATGAGCAGTTCTTC. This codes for CASRQLAGGNNEQFF.

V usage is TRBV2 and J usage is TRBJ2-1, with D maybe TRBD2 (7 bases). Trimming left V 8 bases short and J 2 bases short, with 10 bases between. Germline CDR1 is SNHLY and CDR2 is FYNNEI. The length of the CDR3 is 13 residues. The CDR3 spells CASGGATYNEQFF. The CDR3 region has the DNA TGTGCCAGCGGGGGGGCGACCTACAATGAGCAGTTCTTC.